This T cell receptor beta chain appears in the sequencing data of a study of T cells in women clearing cervical HPV infection. Study outcomes and limitations: TRBV6-7 relative abundance averaged 0.11% in cases and 0.16% in controls. Timing of associations relative to infection is unclear; T-cell subsets were not isolated.

From germline, CDR1 is SGHVS and CDR2 FNYEAQ. This CDR3 has 15 residues. Trimming pared 4 bases from V and 2 bases from J, leaving 11 bases between. Generated by immunoSEQ multiplex PCR, the TCRdb table keeps only in-frame clones and is missing some. Recorded here are around 40,000 clones; the top ten clones represent 6.4%. Notes on this clone: Antigen specificity is unknown. The read gets to within 3 residues of the CDR3 end, and the germline J gene fills in the rest.

This receptor was taken from a woman aged 18 to 75 with a cervical HPV16 infection that either progressed to CIN3+ or cleared (not recorded which). V and J are TRBV7-6 and TRBJ1-4; D may be TRBD1 (6 bases). The material sequenced was blood buffy coat. CDR3 region: CASSSQGWTNEKLFF. The CDR3 bases that were read are TGTGCCAGCAGCTCACAGGGCTGGACTAATGAAAAA.